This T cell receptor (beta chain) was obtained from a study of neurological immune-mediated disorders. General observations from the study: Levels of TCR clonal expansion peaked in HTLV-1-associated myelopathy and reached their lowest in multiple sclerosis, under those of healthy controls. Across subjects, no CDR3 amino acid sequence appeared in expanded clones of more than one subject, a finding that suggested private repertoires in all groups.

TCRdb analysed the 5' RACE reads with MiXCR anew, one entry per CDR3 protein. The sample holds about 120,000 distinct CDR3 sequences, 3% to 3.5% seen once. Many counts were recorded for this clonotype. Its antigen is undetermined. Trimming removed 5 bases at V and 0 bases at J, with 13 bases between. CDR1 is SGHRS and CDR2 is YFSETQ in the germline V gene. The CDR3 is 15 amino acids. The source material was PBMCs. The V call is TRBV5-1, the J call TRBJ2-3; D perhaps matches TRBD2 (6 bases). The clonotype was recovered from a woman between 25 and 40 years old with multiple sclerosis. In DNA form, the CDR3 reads TGCGCCAGCAGGGGGGGAGAGTCTAGCACAGATACGCAGTATTTT. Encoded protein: CASRGGESSTDTQYF.